This T cell receptor (beta chain) was captured by sequencing in a study of T cell clonotyping in hematopoietic cell transplantation. Study outcomes and limitations: Few recipient clonotypes overlapped donors; over 95% were de novo at given depth.

In germline, CDR1 is LNHDA, CDR2 SQIVND (reference sequence). The V end was cut by 6 bases, the J end by 0 bases, with 9 bases between. The CDR3 length is 14 residues. Remarks on this clone: Its specificity is unknown.

Time point specified: recipient sample about 28 days before transplant, after cytoreduction. Method: immunoSEQ multiplex PCR; TCRdb's copy keeps in-frame clones and lacks some. The table shows tens of thousands of clones, with less than 96% occurring only once. The chain links TRBV19 to TRBJ1-5; possible D gene TRBD1, 6 bases. This receptor was taken from a woman in her forties or fifties with acute myeloid leukemia. Some clones in this sample may be carry-over from other donors' samples. The sample in question was peripheral blood mononuclear cells, obtained before stem cell transplant. The CDR3, as DNA: TGTGCCAGTAGATACAGGGATAGCAATCAGCCCCAGCATTTT. This gives the protein CASRYRDSNQPQHF.